This T cell receptor (beta chain) was identified during a study of control samples from healthy donors and cancer patients. Produced via immunoSEQ multiplex PCR; TCRdb's table is partial and in-frame only. Altogether around 200,000 clones are present, roughly 91% being singletons, with the ten largest covering about 1.6%. Germline V CDR1 and CDR2: SGDLS, YYNGEE. CDR3 length: 15 amino acids. Trimming shortened V by 0 bases and J by 5 bases, and 14 bases separated the two germline ends. This chain links TRBV9 with TRBJ1-1; the D gene is possibly TRBD1 (5 bases). This TCR derives from a woman aged 25-40 years in good health. The sequenced material came from blood. CDR3 nucleotide sequence: TGTGCCAGCAGCGTAGCTGTTGGGGGGAGGACTGAAGCTTTCTTT. Its translation: CASSVAVGGRTEAFF.